The TCR beta chain described here comes from a study of blood T cell repertoires in COVID-19 (dated by TCRdb to between 2020 and 2021). Some background on the complete study: Samples covering the acute and convalescent phases of COVID-19 were provided by collaborators in the United States, Italy and Spain. Samples came from the ongoing ImmuneRACE study (first 160 participants) plus 1,254 subjects from 6 global collaborators. The repertoires were made available in a free public database intended to serve as a resource for research on the immune response to SARS-CoV-2. Subjects who had been exposed to COVID-19, were actively infected with it, or had recovered from it provided the deeply sampled blood TCRbeta repertoires that made up the dataset. The prospective study material was composed of cDNA or gDNA derived from T cells, B-cell-depleted T cells, or PBMCs. Where HLA class I and class II types were available, the types were taken from metadata supplied by the sample provider, not from assay-based typing. Sample metadata almost always included a de-identified subject ID, COVID-19 status, age in years and sex. Broad study findings and their caveats: The amount of clinical and demographic metadata varied by source and participant and was provided uncurated.

TCRbeta CDR3 regions were amplified from genomic DNA using the immunoSEQ Assay, a bias-controlled multiplex PCR. For the original study's pipeline: Nucleated cell counts per sample were estimated from amplification of reference gene primers within the assay. To quantify the absolute abundance of each unique TCRbeta CDR3 rearrangement, sequence reads were collapsed and filtered. For each sample, productive Simpson clonality was calculated by taking the square root of Simpson's diversity index across productive rearrangements. The table was pulled from immuneACCESS by TCRdb, which kept in-frame rearrangements only. Such tables lose some clones; where checked, under half of the loss comes from unresolved V genes, and the rest has no known cause. The DNA was the basis for D and trimming; V, J and clone size are from that table. The sample contains around 55,000 clones, around 83% of them found a single time. The ten largest make up around 5.9% of the sample.

The trim is 6 bases for V and 2 bases for J, with a gap of 7 bases between the germline ends. As encoded in the germline V gene (reference sequence), CDR1 is MNHEY while CDR2 is SMNVEV. From the cysteine up to the phenylalanine, the CDR3 has a length of 13 residues. The sequence is cut down to CDR3 DNA, 39 bases in frame from base 1. Comments on this clone: Its antigen is still unknown. Within one base of it there is no much larger clone, and no base qualities were kept.

Each collaborating institution followed its own protocols to collect whole blood in K2EDTA tubes. For TCRbeta analysis, collaborators shipped samples as frozen whole blood, isolated PBMCs, or DNA extracted from either of those sample types. The chain uses TRBV27 and TRBJ2-2, with the D gene too uncertain to name. This TCR derives from a human donor in a cohort sampled during active or convalescent COVID-19. The sequenced sample was peripheral blood. Here is the DNA: TGTGCCAGCAGGTTCCTCAACACCGGGGAGCTGTTTTTT. This encodes CASRFLNTGELFF.